This TCR beta chain appears in the sequencing data of a study of glioma-infiltrating T cells after dendritic cell vaccination. Whole-study context: Monocyte-derived dendritic cells, cultured less than 9 days with IL-4 and GM-CSF, were pulsed with autologous tumor lysate.

The table came from immunoSEQ multiplex PCR; TCRdb's copy has only in-frame clones and leaves some out. The repertoire holds around 100,000 clones, with 80% to 90% as singletons. This CDR3 contains 15 residues. Losses at the gene ends were 4 bases for V and 5 bases for J; bases not matched to a gene: 6. Germline values: CDR1 LGHNA, CDR2 YNFKEQ. The sequenced sample was blood, obtained before dendritic cell vaccination. The chain employs TRBV4-2 and TRBJ2-1, with 9 bases lining up with TRBD2. The source of this sequence is a human donor with glioblastoma. The chain's CDR3 is CASSRPGLAHNEQFF. The CDR3 coding sequence is TGTGCCAGCAGCCGACCGGGACTAGCACACAATGAGCAGTTCTTC.